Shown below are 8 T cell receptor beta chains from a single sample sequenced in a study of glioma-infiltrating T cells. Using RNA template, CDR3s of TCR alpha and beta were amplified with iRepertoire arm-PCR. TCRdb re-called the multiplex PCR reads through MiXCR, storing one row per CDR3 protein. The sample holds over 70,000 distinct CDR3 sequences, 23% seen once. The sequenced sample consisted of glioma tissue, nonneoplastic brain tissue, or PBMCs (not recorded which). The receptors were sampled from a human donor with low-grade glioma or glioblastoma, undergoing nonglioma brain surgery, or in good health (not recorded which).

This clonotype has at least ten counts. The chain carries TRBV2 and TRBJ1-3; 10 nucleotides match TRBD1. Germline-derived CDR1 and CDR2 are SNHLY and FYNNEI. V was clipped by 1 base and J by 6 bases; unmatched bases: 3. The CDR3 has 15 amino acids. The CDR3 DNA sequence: TGTGCCAGCAGTGAAGAGACAGGGGGCGAAAACACCATATATTTT. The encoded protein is CASSEETGGENTIYF.

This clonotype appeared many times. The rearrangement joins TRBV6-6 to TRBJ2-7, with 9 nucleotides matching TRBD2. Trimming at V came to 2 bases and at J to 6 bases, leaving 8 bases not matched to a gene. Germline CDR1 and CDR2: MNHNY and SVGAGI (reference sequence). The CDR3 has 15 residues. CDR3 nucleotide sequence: TGTGCCAGCAGTTACGGGACTAGCCCCCCGGGCGAGCAGTACTTC. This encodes CASSYGTSPPGEQYF.

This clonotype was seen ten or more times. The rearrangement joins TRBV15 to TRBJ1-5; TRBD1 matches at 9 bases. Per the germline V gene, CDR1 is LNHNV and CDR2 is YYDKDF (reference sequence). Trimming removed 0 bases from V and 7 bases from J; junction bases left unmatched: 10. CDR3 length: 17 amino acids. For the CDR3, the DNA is TGTGCCACCAGCAGAGATCTCGCACAGGGGGCAGGGCAGCCCCAGCATTTT. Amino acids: CATSRDLAQGAGQPQHF.

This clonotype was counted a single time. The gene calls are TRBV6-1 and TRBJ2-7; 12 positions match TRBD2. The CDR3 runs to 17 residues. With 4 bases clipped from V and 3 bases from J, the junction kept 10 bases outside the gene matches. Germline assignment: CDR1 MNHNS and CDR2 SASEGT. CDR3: CASSAPRLAGALYEQYF. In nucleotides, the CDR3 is TGTGCCAGCAGTGCCCCCCGACTAGCGGGAGCTCTCTACGAGCAGTACTTC.

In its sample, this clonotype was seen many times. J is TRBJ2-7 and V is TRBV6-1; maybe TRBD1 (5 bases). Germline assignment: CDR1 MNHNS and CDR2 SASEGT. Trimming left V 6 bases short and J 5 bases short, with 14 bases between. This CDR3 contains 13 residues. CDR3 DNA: TGTGCCAGCAGCCGACCTGACAGTAACGAGCAGTACTTC. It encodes CASSRPDSNEQYF.

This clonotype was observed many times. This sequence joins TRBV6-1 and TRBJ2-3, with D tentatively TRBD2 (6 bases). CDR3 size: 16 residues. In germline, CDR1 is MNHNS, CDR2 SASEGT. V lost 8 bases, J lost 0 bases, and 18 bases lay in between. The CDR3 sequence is CASLLGRLSSTDTQYF. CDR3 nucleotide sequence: TGTGCCAGCCTCCTCGGGAGACTGTCTAGCACAGATACGCAGTATTTT.

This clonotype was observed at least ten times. This CDR3 reads CASSTRDRGYNEQFF. The DNA for the CDR3 is TGTGCCAGCAGTACCCGGGACAGGGGTTACAATGAGCAGTTCTTC. J is TRBJ2-1 and V is TRBV6-1; the match to TRBD1 covers 10 bases. Germline V CDR1 and CDR2: MNHNS, SASEGT. V shed 5 bases and J 4 bases; nucleotides not matched to a gene: 5. The CDR3 has 15 residues.

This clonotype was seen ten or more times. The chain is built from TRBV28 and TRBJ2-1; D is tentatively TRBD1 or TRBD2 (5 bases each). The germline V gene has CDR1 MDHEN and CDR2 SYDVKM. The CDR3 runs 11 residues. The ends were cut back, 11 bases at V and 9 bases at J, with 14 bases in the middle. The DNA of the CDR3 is TGTGCCTCATCGGGAAGGGGTGAGCAGTTCTTC. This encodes CASSGRGEQFF.